These 5 T cell receptor beta chains share one sample of origin, sequenced in a study of beta chain features in type 1 diabetes. The isolated RNA, all of it, was reverse transcribed, so expressed TCRB transcripts were what got sequenced. Sequenced by immunoSEQ multiplex PCR; TCRdb stores in-frame clones only, minus some. The sample holds some 660,000 clones, roughly 13% seen once. Their antigen targets remain unknown. Study results and caveats: Researchers report that Type 1 diabetes patients had moderately but significantly shorter TCRB CDR3s across all four CD4+ subsets.

Specimen: naive CD4+ T cells from blood. The receptors were gathered from a man aged 18 to 29 with type 1 diabetes.

This clone was seen a handful of times. The rearrangement links TRBV28 to TRBJ2-5, with a tentative D call TRBD2 (6 bases). With 3 bases removed from V and 4 bases from J, the gap between germline ends came to 15 bases. Per the germline V gene, CDR1 is MDHEN and CDR2 is SYDVKM. The CDR3 spans 15 residues. As DNA, the CDR3 is TGTGCCAGCAGTTTGGCGGGGCCGGGTGGAGAGACCCAGTACTTC. Translation: CASSLAGPGGETQYF.

A single count supports this clone. This chain joins TRBV30 and TRBJ1-1, with TRBD1 as a possible D gene (6 bases). The germline V gene encodes CDR1 GTSNPN and CDR2 SVGIG (reference sequence). Trimming cost V 0 bases and J 5 bases, with 19 bases left between them. CDR3 length: 16 residues. CDR3: CAWSVSPGRGRTEAFF. In DNA form, the CDR3 reads TGTGCCTGGAGTGTTTCCCCCGGCAGGGGCCGAACTGAAGCTTTCTTT.

This chain links TRBV25-1 with TRBJ1-1, with 9 bases fitting TRBD1. Germline assignment: CDR1 MGHDK and CDR2 SYGVNS. This CDR3 has 15 residues. The ends lost 4 bases at V and 2 bases at J; junction bases unmatched: 5. CDR3 in amino acids: CASSGPGQGNTEAFF. DNA for the CDR3: TGTGCCAGCAGTGGCCCGGGACAGGGAAACACTGAAGCTTTCTTT.

The chain has TRBV30 and TRBJ1-2; D possibly corresponds to TRBD1 (5 bases). The CDR3 length is 13 residues. V was clipped by 5 bases and J by 5 bases, with 15 bases between them. From germline, CDR1 is GTSNPN and CDR2 SVGIG (reference sequence). In nucleotides, the CDR3 is TGTGCCTGGCCCCGGACGGGGCGTTATGGCTACACCTTC. Its protein product is CAWPRTGRYGYTF.

This rearrangement joins TRBV5-8 to TRBJ2-7; D is ambiguous. Trimming stripped 4 bases from V and 5 bases from J, with 7 bases between. The CDR3 spans 11 residues. CDR1 and CDR2 (germline): SGHTS, YDEGEE. CDR3 region: CASSAEHEQYF. CDR3 coding DNA: TGTGCCAGCAGCGCCGAGCACGAGCAGTACTTC.